The entry below gives a single TCR beta chain sequence along with its context. The antigen remains undetermined. TCRdb's table, derived via immunoSEQ multiplex PCR, lists solely in-frame clones and lacks some. The sample shows 55,000 to 80,000 clones, roughly 75% of them seen only once. Germline CDR1 and CDR2: SGHAT and FQNNGV. The CDR3 extends over 16 amino acids. V lost 5 bases, J lost 2 bases, and 7 bases stayed unmatched. The data stem from a study of T cell repertoires and HLA-DP antigens. Study as a whole: In vitro CD4+ alloreactivity was against HeLa-presented HLA-DP. Average DNA input: around 200 ng for CD137+CD4+ sorts, approximately 1,200 ng pre-culture.

The sequence was collected from a man aged 55 to 70 in good health and CMV-seronegative. The sequencing sample was made of CD4+ T cells from PBMCs. V is TRBV11-2 and J is TRBJ2-2; TRBD2 matches at 8 bases. The CDR3 DNA follows: TGTGCCAGCAGCCCCTTAGCGGGGTCTAACACCGGGGAGCTGTTTTTT. Its translation: CASSPLAGSNTGELFF.